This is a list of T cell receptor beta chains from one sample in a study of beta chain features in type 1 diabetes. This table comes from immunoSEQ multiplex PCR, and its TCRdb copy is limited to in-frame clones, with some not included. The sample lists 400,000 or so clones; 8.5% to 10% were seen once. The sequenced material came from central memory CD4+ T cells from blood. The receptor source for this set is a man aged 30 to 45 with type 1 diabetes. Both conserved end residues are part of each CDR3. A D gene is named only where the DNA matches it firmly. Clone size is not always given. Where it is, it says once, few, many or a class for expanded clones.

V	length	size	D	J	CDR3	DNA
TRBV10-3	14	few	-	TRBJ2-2	CAIKAEANTGELFF	TGTGCCATCAAAGCGGAGGCGAACACCGGGGAGCTGTTTTTT
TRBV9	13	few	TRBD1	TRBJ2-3	CASSVVQGAPQYF	TGTGCCAGCAGCGTAGTACAGGGGGCCCCTCAGTATTTT
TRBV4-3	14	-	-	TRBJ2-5	CASSQGQSQETQYF	TGCGCCAGCAGCCAAGGACAGTCCCAAGAGACCCAGTACTTC
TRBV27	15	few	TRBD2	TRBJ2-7	CASSLTSGFLYEQYF	TGTGCCAGCAGTCTGACTAGCGGATTTCTCTACGAGCAGTACTTC
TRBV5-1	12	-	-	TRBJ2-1	CASSLDRVEQFF	TGCGCCAGCAGCTTAGATCGGGTCGAGCAGTTCTTC
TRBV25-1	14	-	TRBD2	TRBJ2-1	CARNTSGAYNEQFF	TGTGCCAGGAATACTAGCGGGGCTTACAATGAGCAGTTCTTC
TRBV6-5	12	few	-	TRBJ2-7	CASRQDSYEQYF	TGTGCCAGTCGACAGGACTCCTACGAGCAGTACTTC
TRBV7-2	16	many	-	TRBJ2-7	CASSPSTGTYAYEQYF	TGTGCCAGCAGCCCCAGCACCGGGACGTATGCCTACGAGCAGTACTTC
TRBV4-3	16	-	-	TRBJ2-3	CASSLQDGRSTDTQYF	TGCGCCAGCAGCCTCCAAGATGGCAGGAGCACAGATACGCAGTATTTT
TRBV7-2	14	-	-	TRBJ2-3	CASSFSSNTDTQYF	TGTGCCAGCAGCTTCAGCAGTAACACAGATACGCAGTATTTT
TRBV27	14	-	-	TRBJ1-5	CASSEIAGNQPQHF	TGTGCCAGCAGTGAAATCGCGGGCAATCAGCCCCAGCATTTT
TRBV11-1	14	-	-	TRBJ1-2	CASSRRDSRYGYTF	TGTGCCAGCAGCCGAAGGGACTCGCGCTATGGCTACACCTTC
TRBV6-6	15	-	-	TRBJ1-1	CASSATGIGDTEAFF	TGTGCCAGCAGTGCCACAGGGATTGGCGACACTGAAGCTTTCTTT
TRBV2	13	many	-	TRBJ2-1	CASSESRAVEQFF	TGTGCCAGCAGTGAATCTAGGGCGGTTGAGCAGTTCTTC
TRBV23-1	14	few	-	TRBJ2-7	CASSQSGDPYEQYF	TGCGCCAGCAGTCAATCCGGAGATCCCTACGAGCAGTACTTC
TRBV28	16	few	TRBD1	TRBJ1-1	CASRGQGARGDTEAFF	TGTGCCAGCAGGGGACAGGGGGCAAGGGGGGACACTGAAGCTTTCTTT
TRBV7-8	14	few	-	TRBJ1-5	CASSLRWSNQPQHF	TGTGCCAGCAGCTTACGGTGGAGCAATCAGCCCCAGCATTTT
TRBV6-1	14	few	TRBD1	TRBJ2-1	CACLRGQGYNEQFF	TGTGCCTGTCTCCGGGGACAGGGTTACAATGAGCAGTTCTTC
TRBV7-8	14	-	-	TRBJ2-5	CASSLGVGGETQYF	TGTGCCAGCAGCTTAGGTGTAGGAGGAGAGACCCAGTACTTC
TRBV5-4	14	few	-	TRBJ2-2	CASSSRGDGGELFF	TGTGCCAGCAGCTCCAGGGGGGATGGCGGGGAGCTGTTTTTT
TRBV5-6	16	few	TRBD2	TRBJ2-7	CASSWGLAGDSYEQYF	TGTGCCAGCAGCTGGGGACTAGCGGGAGACAGCTACGAGCAGTACTTC
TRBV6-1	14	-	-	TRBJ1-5	CASSQGVVGQPQHF	TGTGCCAGCAGCCAAGGGGTGGTGGGACAGCCCCAGCATTTT
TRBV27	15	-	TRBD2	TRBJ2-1	CASSSGLADYNEQFF	TGTGCCAGCAGCTCGGGACTAGCGGACTACAATGAGCAGTTCTTC
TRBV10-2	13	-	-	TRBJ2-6	CASTPAGANVLTF	TGCGCCAGCACCCCAGCTGGGGCCAACGTCCTGACTTTC
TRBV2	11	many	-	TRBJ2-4	CASSDSGQQYF	TGTGCCAGCAGTGACAGTGGCCAGCAGTACTTC
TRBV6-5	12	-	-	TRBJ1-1	CASSYSGGEAFF	TGTGCCAGCAGTTACTCTGGCGGTGAAGCTTTCTTT
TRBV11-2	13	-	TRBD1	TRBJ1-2	CASSPDRVNGYTF	TGTGCCAGCAGCCCCGACAGGGTTAATGGCTACACCTTC
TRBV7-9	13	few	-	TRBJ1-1	CASSLGRRAEAFF	TGTGCCAGCAGCTTAGGGCGGCGGGCTGAAGCTTTCTTT
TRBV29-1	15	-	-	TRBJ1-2	CSATKGRSGDYGYTF	TGCAGCGCCACAAAGGGGCGGTCCGGGGACTATGGCTACACCTTC
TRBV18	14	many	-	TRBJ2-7	CASSPGDRSYEQYF	TGTGCCAGCTCACCTGGGGACCGATCCTACGAGCAGTACTTC
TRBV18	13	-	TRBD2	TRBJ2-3	CASSRRGADTQYF	TGTGCCAGCTCACGACGGGGGGCAGATACGCAGTATTTT
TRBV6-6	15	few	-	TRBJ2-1	CATLGLYGSYNEQFF	TGTGCCACCCTTGGGCTTTACGGTAGCTACAATGAGCAGTTCTTC
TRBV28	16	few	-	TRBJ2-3	CASSLFGGPSSDTQYF	TGTGCCAGCAGTTTATTTGGGGGTCCGTCCTCAGATACGCAGTATTTT
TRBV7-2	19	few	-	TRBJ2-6	CASSLALRDKLSGANVLTF	TGTGCCAGCAGCTTAGCACTCCGGGACAAGCTCTCTGGGGCCAACGTCCTGACTTTC
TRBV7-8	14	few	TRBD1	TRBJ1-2	CASSLSRQGEGYTF	TGTGCCAGCAGCTTATCACGACAGGGGGAAGGCTACACCTTC
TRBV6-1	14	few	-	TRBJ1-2	CASTEAGGSYGYTF	TGTGCCAGCACCGAGGCGGGGGGAAGCTATGGCTACACCTTC
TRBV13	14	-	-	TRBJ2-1	CASSFLPRSNEQFF	TGTGCCAGCAGCTTCCTTCCAAGGTCTAATGAGCAGTTCTTC
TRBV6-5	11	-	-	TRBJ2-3	CASSGADTQYF	TGTGCCAGCAGTGGAGCAGATACGCAGTATTTT
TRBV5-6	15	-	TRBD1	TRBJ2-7	CASSPGGRQGYEQYF	TGTGCCAGCAGCCCTGGTGGGAGACAGGGTTACGAGCAGTACTTC
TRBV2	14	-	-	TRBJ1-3	CASKENLSGNTIYF	TGTGCCAGCAAAGAAAACCTATCTGGAAACACCATATATTTT
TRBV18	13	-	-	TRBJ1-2	CASSPPIGHGYTF	TGTGCCAGCTCACCACCAATAGGACACGGCTACACCTTC
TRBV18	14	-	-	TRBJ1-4	CASSPGATNEKLFF	TGTGCCAGCTCACCAGGGGCGACTAATGAAAAACTGTTTTTT
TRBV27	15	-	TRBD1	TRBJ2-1	CASSLYRDRHNEQFF	TGTGCCAGCAGTCTTTACCGGGACAGACACAATGAGCAGTTCTTC
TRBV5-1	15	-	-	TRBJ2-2	CASTEGGSWTGELFF	TGCGCCAGCACAGAGGGGGGCAGTTGGACCGGGGAGCTGTTTTTT
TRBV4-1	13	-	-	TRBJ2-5	CASSQGVKETQYF	TGCGCCAGCAGCCAGGGGGTAAAAGAGACCCAGTACTTC
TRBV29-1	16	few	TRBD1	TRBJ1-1	CSVVFPQGVRNTEAFF	TGCAGCGTTGTCTTCCCACAGGGGGTCCGGAACACTGAAGCTTTCTTT
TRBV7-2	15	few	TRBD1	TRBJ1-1	CASSLLETGRTEAFF	TGTGCCAGCAGCCTACTCGAGACAGGGAGGACTGAAGCTTTCTTT
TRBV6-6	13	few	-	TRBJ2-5	CASSRQIGETQYF	TGTGCCAGCAGTCGACAGATTGGAGAGACCCAGTACTTC
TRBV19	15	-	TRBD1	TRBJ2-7	CASSIPGGAVNEQYF	TGTGCCAGTAGTATCCCAGGGGGCGCGGTCAACGAGCAGTACTTC
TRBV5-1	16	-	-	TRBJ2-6	CASSPGLDSGANVLTF	TGCGCCAGCAGCCCGGGACTGGACTCTGGGGCCAACGTCCTGACTTTC
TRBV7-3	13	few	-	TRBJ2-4	CASSRSEGDIQYF	TGTGCCAGCAGCCGATCGGAGGGGGACATTCAGTACTTC
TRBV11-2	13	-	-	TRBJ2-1	CASSLDAYNEQFF	TGTGCCAGCAGCTTAGATGCCTACAATGAGCAGTTCTTC
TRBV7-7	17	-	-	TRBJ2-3	CASSLATSGGGTDTQYF	TGTGCCAGCAGCCTGGCTACGTCGGGCGGAGGCACAGATACGCAGTATTTT
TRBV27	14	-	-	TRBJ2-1	CASSYSRVIGSQFF	TGTGCCAGCAGTTACTCCAGGGTGATCGGTTCGCAGTTCTTC
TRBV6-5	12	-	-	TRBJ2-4	CASSPILGELYF	TGTGCCAGCAGCCCCATTCTCGGGGAGTTGTACTTC